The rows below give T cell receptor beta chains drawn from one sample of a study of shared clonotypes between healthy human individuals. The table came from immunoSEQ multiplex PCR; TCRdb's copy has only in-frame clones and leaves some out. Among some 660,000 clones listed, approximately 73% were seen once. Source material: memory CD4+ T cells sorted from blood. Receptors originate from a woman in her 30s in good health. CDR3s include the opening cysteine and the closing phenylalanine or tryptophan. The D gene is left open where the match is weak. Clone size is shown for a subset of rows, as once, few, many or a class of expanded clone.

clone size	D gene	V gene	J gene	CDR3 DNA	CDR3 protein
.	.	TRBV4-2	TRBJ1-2	TGTGCCAGCAGCCAAGATTGGGTAGGGAGTGGGTATGGCTACACCTTC	CASSQDWVGSGYGYTF
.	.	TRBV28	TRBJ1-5	TGTGCCAGCACACAAGGTGGAGCGATAAGCAATCAGCCCCAGCATTTT	CASTQGGAISNQPQHF
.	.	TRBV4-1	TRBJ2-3	TGCGCCAGCAGCCAAGTGGGACCAAAGGATACGCAGTATTTT	CASSQVGPKDTQYF
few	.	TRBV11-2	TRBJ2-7	TGTGCCAGCACCAGGGGGGGTAGCGGTTCCTACGAGCAGTACTTC	CASTRGGSGSYEQYF
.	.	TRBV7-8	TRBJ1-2	TGTGCCAGCAGCCTCAAGGGCCTCGACTATGGCTACACCTTC	CASSLKGLDYGYTF
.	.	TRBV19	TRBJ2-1	TGTGCCAGTAGTATCCGGGCCCTAGGCGAGCAGTTCTTC	CASSIRALGEQFF
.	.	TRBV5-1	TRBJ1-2	TGCGCCAGCAGCTACATTGATACGGGGGTGGATGGCTACACCTTC	CASSYIDTGVDGYTF
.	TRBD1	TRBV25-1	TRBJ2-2	TGTGCCAGCAGTGATAGACAGGGGGCAGGCACCGGGGAGCTGTTTTTT	CASSDRQGAGTGELFF
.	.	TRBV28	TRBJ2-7	TGTGCCAGCAGTTTATGGGCAGGGAGGGAGCAGTACTTC	CASSLWAGREQYF
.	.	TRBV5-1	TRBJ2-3	TGCGCCAGCAGCTTGGCCGGGAAAGGCACAGATACGCAGTATTTT	CASSLAGKGTDTQYF
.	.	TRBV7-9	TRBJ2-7	TGTGCCAGCAGCTTAGAAGGCGGCGCCTACGAGCAGTACTTC	CASSLEGGAYEQYF
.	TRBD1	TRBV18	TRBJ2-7	TGTGCCAGCTCACTTCAAGGACAGGGGGCCTACGAGCAGTACTTC	CASSLQGQGAYEQYF
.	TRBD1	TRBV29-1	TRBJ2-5	TGCAGCGTCTCGGGACAGGCAGAGACCCAGTACTTC	CSVSGQAETQYF
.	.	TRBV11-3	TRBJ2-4	TGTGCCAGCAGCTTAAGCCACTCCACGGGCGCCAAAAACATTCAGTACTTC	CASSLSHSTGAKNIQYF
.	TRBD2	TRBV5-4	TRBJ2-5	TGTGCCAGCAGCCTTAGCGGGAGGGTCGGTGGAGAGACCCAGTACTTC	CASSLSGRVGGETQYF
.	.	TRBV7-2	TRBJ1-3	TGTGCCAGCAGCAGAGAGAGGCTGGCCGGAAACACCATATATTTT	CASSRERLAGNTIYF
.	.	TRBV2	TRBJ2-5	TGTGCCAGCGCCGACAGGAGCGGATTTGAGACCCAGTACTTC	CASADRSGFETQYF
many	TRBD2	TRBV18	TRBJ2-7	TGTGCCAGCTCACTTGGACTAGCGGGAGCCACCTACGAGCAGTACTTC	CASSLGLAGATYEQYF
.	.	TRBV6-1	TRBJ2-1	TGTGCCAGCAGTGAAGACGGGGGAAATGAGCAGTTCTTC	CASSEDGGNEQFF
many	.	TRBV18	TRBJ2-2	TGTGCCAGCTGTTGGGGGACCGGGGAGCTGTTTTTT	CASCWGTGELFF
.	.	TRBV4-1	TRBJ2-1	TGCGCCAGCAGCCGAGGACAGGGAGGGAGCTCCTACAATGAGCAGTTCTTC	CASSRGQGGSSYNEQFF
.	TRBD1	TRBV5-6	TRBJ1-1	TGTGCCAGCAGCCGTCCATTGGGACAGGGGAACACTGAAGCTTTCTTT	CASSRPLGQGNTEAFF
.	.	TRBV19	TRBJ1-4	TGTGCCAGTAGTTCCGGGCAGGGCCCTGAAAAACTGTTTTTT	CASSSGQGPEKLFF
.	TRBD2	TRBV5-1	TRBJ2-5	TGCGCCAGCAGCCCAGGACCAGCGGGAGACTTGGGAGAGACCCAGTACTTC	CASSPGPAGDLGETQYF
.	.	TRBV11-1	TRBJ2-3	TGTGCCAGCAGCCACCCCCGGGACGGAGGCACAGATACGCAGTATTTT	CASSHPRDGGTDTQYF
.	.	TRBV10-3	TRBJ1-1	TGTGCCATCACCTCAACAGGGAACACTGAAGCTTTCTTT	CAITSTGNTEAFF
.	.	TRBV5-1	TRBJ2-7	TGCGCCAGCAGCTATAACCTAGGGGACGAGCAGTACTTC	CASSYNLGDEQYF
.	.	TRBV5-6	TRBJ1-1	TGTGCCAGCAGCTCAAGACCGGGACTATCGAACACTGAAGCTTTCTTT	CASSSRPGLSNTEAFF
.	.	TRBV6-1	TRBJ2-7	TGTGCCAGCAGGATGGGTCGGACGGAATTCGAGCAGTACTTC	CASRMGRTEFEQYF
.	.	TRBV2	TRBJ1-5	TGTGCCAGCAGTAATGACGGGGATCAGCCCCAGCATTTT	CASSNDGDQPQHF
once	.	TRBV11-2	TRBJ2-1	TGTGCCAGCAGCGTTACAGGGAATGAGCAGTTCTTC	CASSVTGNEQFF
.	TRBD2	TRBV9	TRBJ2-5	TGTGCCAGCAGCCCGGGACTAGCGGGAGCCGGGCAGTACTTC	CASSPGLAGAGQYF
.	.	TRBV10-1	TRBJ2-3	TGCGCCAGCAGTGATACGCCCGGGTCAGATACGCAGTATTTT	CASSDTPGSDTQYF
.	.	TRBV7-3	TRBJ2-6	TGTGCCAGCAGCAACGGAGGGGATGAGGCCAACGTCCTGACTTTC	CASSNGGDEANVLTF
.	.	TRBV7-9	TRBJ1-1	TGTGCCAGCAGGGGGGACGGGCAGTGGGGTTCTGAAGCTTTCTTT	CASRGDGQWGSEAFF
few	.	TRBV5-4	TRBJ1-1	TGTGCCAGCAGCTCCCAGGGAGCTGGTGTAGCTTTCTTT	CASSSQGAGVAFF
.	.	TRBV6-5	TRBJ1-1	TGTGCCAGCAGTTACGCCGACAGAATGAACACTGAAGCTTTCTTT	CASSYADRMNTEAFF
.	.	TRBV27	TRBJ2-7	TGTGCCAGCAGCCCTCGAAATGGGGTGGGCACCTACGAGCAGTACTTC	CASSPRNGVGTYEQYF
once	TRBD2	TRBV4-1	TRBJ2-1	TGCGCCAGCAGCCGAGCGGCGGGAGCAATGGATGAGCAGTTCTTC	CASSRAAGAMDEQFF